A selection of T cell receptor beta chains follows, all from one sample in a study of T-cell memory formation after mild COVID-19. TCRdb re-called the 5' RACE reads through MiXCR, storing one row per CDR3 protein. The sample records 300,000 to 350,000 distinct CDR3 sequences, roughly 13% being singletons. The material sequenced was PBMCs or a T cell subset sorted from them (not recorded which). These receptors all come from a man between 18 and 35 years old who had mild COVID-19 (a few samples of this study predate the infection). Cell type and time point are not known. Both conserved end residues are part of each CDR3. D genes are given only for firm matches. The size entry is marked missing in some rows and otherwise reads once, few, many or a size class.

TGTGCCAGCAGCTTAGCAGTCGGGGGGCCAGGAAACACCATATATTTT | CASSLAVGGPGNTIYF | TRBV7-2 | NA | TRBJ1-3 | few
TGTGCCAGCAGTTTAGTTGGCAGGGCTAACTATGGCTACACCTTC | CASSLVGRANYGYTF | TRBV28 | NA | TRBJ1-2 | few
TGTGCCAGCCGACAAGAGGCTAGCACAGATACGCAGTATTTT | CASRQEASTDTQYF | TRBV12-3/TRBV12-4 | NA | TRBJ2-3 | NA
TGTGCCAGCAGCGTCTTGGGGCAGAACACCGGGGAGCTGTTTTTT | CASSVLGQNTGELFF | TRBV7-2 | NA | TRBJ2-2 | NA
TGTGCCACCAGTGATCTATCAGACGTGAATCGGCGTTATTCACCCCTCCACTTT | CATSDLSDVNRRYSPLHF | TRBV24-1 | NA | TRBJ1-6 | NA
TGTGCCAGCAGCCCCCGGGACAGGCTCGGTTACGAGCAGTACTTC | CASSPRDRLGYEQYF | TRBV7-9 | TRBD1 | TRBJ2-7 | few
TGCAGTGCACCGAGGACAGGGGGCTCCTACGAGCAGTACTTC | CSAPRTGGSYEQYF | TRBV20-1 | TRBD1 | TRBJ2-7 | many
TGTGCCATCAGTGAGTCTCCAGGGAATAGCAATCAGCCCCAGCATTTT | CAISESPGNSNQPQHF | TRBV10-3 | NA | TRBJ1-5 | once
TGTGCCAGCTCACCACCGATGACGGCTTGGGTTACTGAAGCTTTCTTT | CASSPPMTAWVTEAFF | TRBV18 | NA | TRBJ1-1 | NA
TGTGCCAGCAGTTACACGGCTAGGGAGCGGTATGGCTACACCTTC | CASSYTARERYGYTF | TRBV6-2/TRBV6-3 | NA | TRBJ1-2 | NA
TGTGCCAGCAGCCAAGTACAGGGATGGGCGGATGGCTACACCTTC | CASSQVQGWADGYTF | TRBV5-6 | NA | TRBJ1-2 | NA
TGTGCCAGCAGTGAGGGATTCGCGCAAACAGATACGCAGTATTTT | CASSEGFAQTDTQYF | TRBV6-1 | NA | TRBJ2-3 | NA
TGTGCCAGCAGCCAAGAGGGGGCAGGGCGGACTGAAGCTTTCTTT | CASSQEGAGRTEAFF | TRBV14 | NA | TRBJ1-1 | NA
TGTGCCAGCCACAGGGTCCCCGGGGAGCTGTTTTTT | CASHRVPGELFF | TRBV7-9 | NA | TRBJ2-2 | NA
TGTGCCAGCAGTGATGATGCTAGTAACATTCAGTACTTC | CASSDDASNIQYF | TRBV6-1 | NA | TRBJ2-4 | many
TGTGCCTGGAGCGTGAGCAGGCCGTACAATGAGCAGTTCTTC | CAWSVSRPYNEQFF | TRBV30 | NA | TRBJ2-1 | few
TGTGCCAGCAGTCACACGCGCTTGGACAATGAGCAGTTCTTC | CASSHTRLDNEQFF | TRBV6-2/TRBV6-3 | NA | TRBJ2-1 | many
TGTGCCAGCAGGGAGGAACAAGAGACCCAGTACTTC | CASREEQETQYF | TRBV7-9 | NA | TRBJ2-5 | few
TGTGCCAGCAGCTTCAGGACCGGGGAGCTGTTTTTT | CASSFRTGELFF | TRBV7-2 | NA | TRBJ2-2 | many
TGTGCCGGGACAGGGGAAAATTCACCCCTCCACTTT | CAGTGENSPLHF | TRBV6-5 | TRBD1 | TRBJ1-6 | few
TGTGCCCGCGGATCCCTTAACTATGGCTACACCTTC | CARGSLNYGYTF | TRBV6-1 | NA | TRBJ1-2 | NA
TGCGCCAGCAGCTCAGGGGACAATCAGCCCCAGCATTTT | CASSSGDNQPQHF | TRBV5-1 | NA | TRBJ1-5 | few